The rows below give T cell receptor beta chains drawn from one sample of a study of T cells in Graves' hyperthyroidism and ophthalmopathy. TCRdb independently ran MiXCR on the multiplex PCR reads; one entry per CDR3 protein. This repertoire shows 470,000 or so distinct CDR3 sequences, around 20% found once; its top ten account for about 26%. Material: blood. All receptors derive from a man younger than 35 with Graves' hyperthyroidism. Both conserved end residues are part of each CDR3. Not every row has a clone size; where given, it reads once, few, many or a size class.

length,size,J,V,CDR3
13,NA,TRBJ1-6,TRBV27,CACSWQGSSPLHF
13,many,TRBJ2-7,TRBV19,CASSMRGAYEQYF
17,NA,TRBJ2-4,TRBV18,CASSSRGGEEAKNIKYF
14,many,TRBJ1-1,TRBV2,CASSVRQGDTEAFF
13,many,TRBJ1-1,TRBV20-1,CSAHTGGSTEAFF
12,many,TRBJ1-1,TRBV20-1,CSAREYGPEAFF
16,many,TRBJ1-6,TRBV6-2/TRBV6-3,CASSYPGTVATKPLHF
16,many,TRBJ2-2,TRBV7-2,CASSSAGLSNTGELFF
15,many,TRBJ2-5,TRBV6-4,CASSYHREYQETQYF
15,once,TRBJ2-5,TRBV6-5,CASSYARSGRETQYF
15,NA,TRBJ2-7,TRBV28,CASSLGPLRTYEQYF
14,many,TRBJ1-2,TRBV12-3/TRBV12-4,CASSPTSGGDGYTF
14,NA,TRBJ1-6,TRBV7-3,CASSWDTDNSPLRF
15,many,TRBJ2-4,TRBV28,CASRTSRGAKNIQYF
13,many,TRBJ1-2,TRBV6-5,CASRRPGEDGYTF
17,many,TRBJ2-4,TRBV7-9,CASSPSSGPLAKNIQYF
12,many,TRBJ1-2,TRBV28,CASSPEERGYTF
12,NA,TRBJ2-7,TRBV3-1,CASSQDGRWQYF
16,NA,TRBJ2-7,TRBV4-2,CASSQDRAGASYEQYF
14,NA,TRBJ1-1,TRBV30,CAARQDNMNTEAFF